The T cell receptor beta chain described here comes from a study of blood T cell repertoires in COVID-19. Across the whole study: Specimens from acute and convalescent COVID-19 originated in the United States, Italy and Spain.

The CDR3 runs to 15 residues. Trimming shortened V by 4 bases and J by 3 bases, and 14 bases separated the two germline ends. Per germline, CDR1 SGHTS and CDR2 YDEGEE. Clones were read by immunoSEQ multiplex PCR, and TCRdb kept only the in-frame ones, dropping some. The table includes more than 250,000 clones, roughly 87% detected once. In terms of age and location, participants ranged from about 18 to 95 years and lived in about two dozen US areas. Which cohort a participant joined came from the clinical history participants gave. Recovery among Cohort 3 donors was established by two negative PCRs, clearance, or symptom resolution.

The sequenced sample was PBMCs or T cells enriched from blood (not recorded which). This TCR was sampled from a woman younger than 45 who had recovered from COVID-19. The chain links TRBV5-8 to TRBJ1-5; perhaps TRBD1 as D (6 bases). DNA for the CDR3: TGTGCCAGCAGCACCCGGACAGCCTACAATCAGCCCCAGCATTTT. It encodes CASSTRTAYNQPQHF.